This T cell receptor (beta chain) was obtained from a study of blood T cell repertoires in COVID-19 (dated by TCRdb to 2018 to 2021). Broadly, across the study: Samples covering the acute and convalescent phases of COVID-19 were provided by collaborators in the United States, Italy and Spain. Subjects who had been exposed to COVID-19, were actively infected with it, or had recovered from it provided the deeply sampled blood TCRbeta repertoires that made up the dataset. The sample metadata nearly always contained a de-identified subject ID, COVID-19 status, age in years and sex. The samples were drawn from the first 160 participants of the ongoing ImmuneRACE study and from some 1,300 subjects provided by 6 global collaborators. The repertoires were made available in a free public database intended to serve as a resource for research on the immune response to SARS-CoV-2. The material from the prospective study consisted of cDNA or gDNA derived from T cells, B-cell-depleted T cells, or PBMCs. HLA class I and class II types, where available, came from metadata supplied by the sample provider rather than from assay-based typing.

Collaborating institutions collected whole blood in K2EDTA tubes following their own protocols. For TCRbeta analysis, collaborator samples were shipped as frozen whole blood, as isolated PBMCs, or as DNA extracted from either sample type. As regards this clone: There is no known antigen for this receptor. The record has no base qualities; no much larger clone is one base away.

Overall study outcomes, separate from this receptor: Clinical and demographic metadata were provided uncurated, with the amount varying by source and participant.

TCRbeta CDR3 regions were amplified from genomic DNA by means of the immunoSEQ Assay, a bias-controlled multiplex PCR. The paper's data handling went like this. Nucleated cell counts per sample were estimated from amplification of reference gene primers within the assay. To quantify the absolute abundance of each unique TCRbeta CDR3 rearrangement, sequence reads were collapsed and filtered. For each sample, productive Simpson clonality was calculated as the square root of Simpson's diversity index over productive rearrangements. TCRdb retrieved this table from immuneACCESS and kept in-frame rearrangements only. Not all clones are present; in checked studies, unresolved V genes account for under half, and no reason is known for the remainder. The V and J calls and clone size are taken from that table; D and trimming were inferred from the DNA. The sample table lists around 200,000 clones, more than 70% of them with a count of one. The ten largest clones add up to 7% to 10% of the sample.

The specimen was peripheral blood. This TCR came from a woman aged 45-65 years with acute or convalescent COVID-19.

The CDR3 is CASPPFGGTDTQYF. The base sequence is TGTGCCAGCCCCCCCTTCGGGGGCACAGATACGCAGTATTTT. The V and J genes are TRBV7-9 and TRBJ2-3; TRBD2 is a possible D gene, resting on 5 matching bases. Cut back by 8 bases and 1 base, the V and J ends lie 13 bases apart. CDR3 length: 14 amino acids, cysteine to phenylalanine. The kept DNA is CDR3 alone, 42 bases in frame from the first base. From the germline V gene (reference sequence), CDR1 is SEHNR and CDR2 is FQNEAQ.